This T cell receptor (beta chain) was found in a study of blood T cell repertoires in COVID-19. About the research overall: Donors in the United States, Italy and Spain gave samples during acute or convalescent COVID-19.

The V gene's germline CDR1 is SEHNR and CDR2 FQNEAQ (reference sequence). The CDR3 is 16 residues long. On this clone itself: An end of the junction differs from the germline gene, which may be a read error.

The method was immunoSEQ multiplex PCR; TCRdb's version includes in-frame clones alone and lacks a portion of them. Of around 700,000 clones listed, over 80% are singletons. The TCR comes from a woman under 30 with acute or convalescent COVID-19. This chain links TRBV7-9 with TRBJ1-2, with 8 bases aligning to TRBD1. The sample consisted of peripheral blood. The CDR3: CASSLAGTGRGYGYTF. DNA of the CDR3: TGTGCCAGCAGCCTAGCGGGGACAGGCAGAGGCTATGGCTACACCTTC.